The 4 T cell receptor beta chains below were found in one sample sequenced in a study of blood T cell repertoires in COVID-19. Profiling relied on immunoSEQ multiplex PCR, and the TCRdb table lists in-frame clones only, not all of them. The sample consists of some 400,000 clones, around 87% of them appearing once. Input material: peripheral blood. The receptor source for this set is a human donor in a cohort sampled during active COVID-19.

The rearrangement joins TRBV2 to TRBJ2-5; 7 bases match TRBD2. The CDR3 has 15 amino acids. CDR1 and CDR2 from the germline V gene are SNHLY and FYNNEI. V trimming: 3 bases; J trimming: 4 bases; junction bases outside the gene matches: 8. The CDR3 DNA reads as TGTGCCAGCAGTGACTTGACGGGAGGTGCAGAGACCCAGTACTTC. Translation: CASSDLTGGAETQYF.

This chain links TRBV15 with TRBJ1-5; perhaps TRBD1 as D (5 bases). V shed 0 bases and J shed 5 bases, with 14 bases lying between them. The germline V gene encodes CDR1 LNHNV and CDR2 YYDKDF (reference sequence). This CDR3 is built from 16 residues. CDR3 coding DNA: TGTGCCACCAGCAGAGATCGGTGGCAGGGCGATCAGCCCCAGCATTTT. Residues: CATSRDRWQGDQPQHF.

CDR3 DNA: TGCGCCAGCCGAAAAGACTACCTGGTGGGAAATGAAAAACTGTTTTTT. This encodes CASRKDYLVGNEKLFF. V and J are TRBV5-1 and TRBJ1-4; D is ambiguous. V lost 7 bases and J lost 5, with 21 bases in between. Germline values: CDR1 SGHRS, CDR2 YFSETQ. This CDR3 has 16 amino acids.

V and J are TRBV6-5 and TRBJ2-5, with 11 bases lining up with TRBD1. V shed 6 bases, J shed 6 bases, and the junction held 9 bases outside the gene matches. This CDR3 has 15 amino acids. The germline gives CDR1 MNHEY, CDR2 SVGAGI. CDR3: CASRSLGQGVKTQYF. CDR3 nucleotides: TGTGCCAGCAGAAGCTTGGGACAGGGGGTGAAGACCCAGTACTTC.